This TCR beta chain comes out of a study of T cells in localized non-small cell lung cancer. Germline V lookup: CDR1 ENHRY, CDR2 SYGVKD. The CDR3 sequence is 14 residues long. V was clipped by 4 bases and J by 0 bases, with 9 bases between them. The table came from immunoSEQ multiplex PCR; TCRdb's copy has only in-frame clones and leaves some out. The sample shows about 59,000 clones, approximately 91% of them seen only once. Material: peripheral blood, obtained before any cancer treatment. V and J are TRBV10-3 and TRBJ1-1, with D unresolved. The origin of this receptor is a man between 40 and 70 years old with stage I lung adenocarcinoma. The chain's CDR3 is CAISAGTMNTEAFF. In DNA form, the CDR3 reads TGTGCCATCAGTGCCGGCACTATGAACACTGAAGCTTTCTTT.